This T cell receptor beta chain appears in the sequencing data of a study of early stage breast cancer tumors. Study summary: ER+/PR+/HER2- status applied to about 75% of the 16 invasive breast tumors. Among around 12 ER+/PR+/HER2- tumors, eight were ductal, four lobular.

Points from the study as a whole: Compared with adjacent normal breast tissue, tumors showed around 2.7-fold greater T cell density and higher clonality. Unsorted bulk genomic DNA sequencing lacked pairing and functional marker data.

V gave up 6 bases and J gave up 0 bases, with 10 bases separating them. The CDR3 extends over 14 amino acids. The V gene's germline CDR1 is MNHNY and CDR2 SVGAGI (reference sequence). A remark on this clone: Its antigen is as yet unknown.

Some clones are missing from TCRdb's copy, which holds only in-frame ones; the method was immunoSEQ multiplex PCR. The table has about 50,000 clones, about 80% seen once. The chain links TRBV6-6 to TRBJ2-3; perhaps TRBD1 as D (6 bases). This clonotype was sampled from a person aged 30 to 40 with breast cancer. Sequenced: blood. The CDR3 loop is CASSPGTSTDTQYF. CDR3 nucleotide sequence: TGTGCCAGCAGCCCCGGGACAAGCACAGATACGCAGTATTTT.